Presented here are 25 T cell receptor beta chains from one specimen sequenced in a study of shared clonotypes between healthy human individuals. The assay was immunoSEQ multiplex PCR, and TCRdb's table has in-frame clones only and misses some. The sample lists under 600,000 clones; around three quarters were seen once. The sequencing input was PBMCs. These receptors were taken from a woman aged 40-49 years in good health. Some clones in this sample may be carry-over from other donors' samples.

V and J are TRBV5-1 and TRBJ2-1; the D is unclear. Germline-derived CDR1 and CDR2 are SGHRS and YFSETQ. V was clipped by 4 bases and J by 8 bases, with 13 bases between them. The CDR3 extends over 13 amino acids. In DNA, the CDR3 is TGCGCCAGCAGCACCCAGGTAGAAGATGAGCAGTTCTTC. It is translated as CASSTQVEDEQFF.

The chain recombines TRBV5-1 with TRBJ1-2; tentative D call: TRBD1 (5 bases). CDR1 SGHRS and CDR2 YFSETQ come from the germline V gene. The length of the CDR3 is 12 residues. The V end lost 5 bases, the J end lost 8 bases, and 13 bases lay between the germline ends. The CDR3 loop is CASRGVMGGYTF. The CDR3 DNA is TGCGCCAGCAGGGGGGTGATGGGAGGCTACACCTTC.

This chain connects TRBV7-8 to TRBJ1-5, with D maybe TRBD1 (5 bases). This CDR3 spans 16 amino acids. The V end lost 0 bases, the J end lost 2 bases, and 11 bases lay between the germline ends. Germline V gene data show CDR1 as SGHVS and CDR2 as FQNEAQ. The CDR3 DNA sequence: TGTGCCAGCAGCTTAGCGAGCCCGGGGGGCAATCAGCCCCAGCATTTT. Translated: CASSLASPGGNQPQHF. The whole variable domain, filled in from reference TRBV7-8 and TRBJ1-5, reads GAGVSQSPRYKVAKRGQDVALRCDPISGHVSLFWYQQALGQGPEFLTYFQNEAQLDKSGLPSDRFFAERPEGSVSTLKIQRTQQEDSAVYLCASSLASPGGNQPQHFGDGTRLSIL.

The rearrangement joins TRBV2 to TRBJ2-2, with 7 bases aligning to TRBD1. Germline V gene lookup returns CDR1 SNHLY and CDR2 FYNNEI. This CDR3 contains 14 residues. V was pared by 7 bases and J by 1 base, with 3 bases of the junction left unmatched. The CDR3 loop is CASNGQENTGELFF. CDR3 sequence (DNA): TGTGCCAGCAACGGACAGGAGAACACCGGGGAGCTGTTTTTT.

This sequence joins TRBV5-6 and TRBJ2-1; D is tentatively TRBD1 or TRBD2 (5 bases each). The CDR3 runs to 11 residues. CDR1 is SGHDT and CDR2 is YYEEEE in the germline V gene. Trimming cost V 7 bases and J 11 bases, with 13 bases left between them. The CDR3 loop is CASHREGQQFF. The CDR3 DNA reads as TGTGCCAGCCACCGCGAGGGACAGCAGTTCTTC.

Note on this clone: This sequence is one base from a far larger clone and is likely a read error. The rearrangement uses TRBV2 and TRBJ1-5, with TRBD1 as a possible D gene (6 bases). The CDR3 covers 14 residues. Germline V gene data show CDR1 as SNHLY and CDR2 as FYNNEI. The V gene lost 2 bases and the J gene lost 5 bases, with 10 bases spanning the gap. CDR3 protein: CASSELDSHQPQHF. CDR3 bases: TGTGCCAGCAGTGAATTGGACAGCCATCAGCCCCAGCATTTT.

This clone appeared once. The rearrangement uses TRBV5-5 and TRBJ1-1, with 8 bases identical to TRBD1. With 4 bases clipped from V and 2 bases from J, the junction kept 4 bases outside the gene matches. The CDR3 has 14 amino acids. Germline V CDR1 and CDR2: SGHKS, YYEKEE (reference sequence). The CDR3 region has the DNA TGTGCCAGCAGCCCGGACAGGGTAAACACTGAAGCTTTCTTT. This codes for CASSPDRVNTEAFF.

This clone was detected only a few times. The CDR3 DNA follows: TGCGCCAGCAGCCAAGATTGGGCAAAGACTAGCGGGAGCACAGATACGCAGTATTTT. This translates into CASSQDWAKTSGSTDTQYF. This chain connects TRBV4-3 to TRBJ2-3; 10 bases align to TRBD2. V lost 0 bases and J lost 0; bases outside the gene matches: 9. CDR1 and CDR2 from the germline V gene are LGHNA and YSLEER. This CDR3 has 19 residues.

The chain recombines TRBV7-2 with TRBJ2-5, with 11 bases lining up with TRBD2. V shed 8 bases, J shed 5 bases, and the junction held 13 bases outside the gene matches. Germline V lookup: CDR1 SGHTA, CDR2 FQGNSA. The CDR3 is 16 residues long. In DNA, the CDR3 is TGTGCCAGCGGCCGGGGGACTAGCGGATCCCAGGAGACCCAGTACTTC. Protein: CASGRGTSGSQETQYF.

The CDR3: CASSEGTGQETQYF. Written as DNA, the CDR3 is TGCGCCAGCAGCGAAGGGACTGGGCAAGAGACCCAGTACTTC. The chain links TRBV5-1 to TRBJ2-5, with D perhaps matching TRBD2 (6 bases). This CDR3 is 14 amino acids long. V was trimmed by 4 bases and J by 2 bases, leaving 12 bases between them. Germline V gene data show CDR1 as SGHRS and CDR2 as YFSETQ.

The rearrangement links TRBV11-2 to TRBJ2-1, with 7 bases lining up with TRBD2. Trimming removed 4 bases from V and 1 base from J; junction bases left unmatched: 10. CDR1 and CDR2 (germline): SGHAT, FQNNGV. This CDR3 comprises 17 residues. The CDR3 DNA reads TGTGCCAGCAGCTCCGCCCTAGCGGCCGATTCCTACAATGAGCAGTTCTTC. Its protein is CASSSALAADSYNEQFF.

As DNA, the CDR3 is TGTGCCAGCAGTTTCGGCAGGGTGGGACCCTCAGAGCAGTACTTC. This translates into CASSFGRVGPSEQYF. V gene TRBV27 combines with J gene TRBJ2-7; D might be TRBD1 or TRBD2, each matching 5 bases. The V and J ends lost 3 bases and 7 bases respectively, with 19 bases between them. The CDR3 sequence is 15 residues long. CDR1 is MNHEY and CDR2 is SMNVEV in the germline V gene (reference sequence).

The V and J genes are TRBV7-2 and TRBJ2-7; 10 bases line up with TRBD2. The ends lost 5 bases at V and 6 bases at J; junction bases unmatched: 7. The germline gives CDR1 SGHTA, CDR2 FQGNSA. The CDR3 totals 14 residues. The chain's CDR3 is CASSPSGSLAEQYF. CDR3 nucleotide sequence: TGTGCCAGCAGCCCTAGCGGGAGTCTGGCCGAGCAGTACTTC.

In regard to this clone: Other DNA variants within this sample encode the same CDR3. This chain joins TRBV5-1 and TRBJ2-1; 7 bases align to TRBD1. This CDR3 is built from 13 residues. Germline V CDR1 and CDR2: SGHRS, YFSETQ. V lost 0 bases, J lost 6 bases, and 0 bases stayed unmatched. The CDR3 here is CASSLAGGNEQFF. The DNA of the CDR3 is TGCGCCAGCAGCTTGGCAGGGGGCAATGAGCAGTTCTTC.

The V call is TRBV18, the J call TRBJ2-7; D perhaps matches TRBD1 (5 bases). Between the trimmed V and J ends, which lost 3 bases and 2 bases, there was a span of 14 bases. CDR3 length: 15 amino acids. The V gene's germline CDR1 is KGHSH and CDR2 LQKENI. The CDR3 region is CASSPRVGRAYEQYF. DNA of the CDR3: TGTGCCAGCTCACCCCGGGTCGGCAGGGCCTACGAGCAGTACTTC.

This clone was observed a handful of times. A much larger clone differs by one base, so this may be a read error. The chain links TRBV29-1 to TRBJ1-4; no reliable D call. There are 13 residues in the CDR3. Germline CDR1 reads SQVTM; CDR2 reads ANQGSEA. V was cut by 6 bases and J by 5 bases, with 13 bases left in between. CDR3 region: CSVRKYPNEKLFF. CDR3 coding DNA: TGCAGCGTCCGAAAGTATCCGAATGAAAAACTGTTTTTT.

A note on this clone: Within the sample, other DNA sequences also encode this same CDR3. J is TRBJ2-3 and V is TRBV7-3; TRBD2 matches at 7 bases. After removal of 2 bases from V and 2 bases from J, the junction contained 13 bases not matched to a gene. The germline V gene encodes CDR1 SGHTA and CDR2 FQGTGA. This CDR3 is built from 18 residues. This chain's CDR3 is CASSLFFNGLAATDTQYF. The CDR3 DNA reads TGTGCCAGCAGCTTATTTTTCAATGGGCTAGCGGCCACAGATACGCAGTATTTT.

Turning to this clone: This may be a read error, as it is one base from a much larger clone. Other DNA sequences in this sample translate to the same CDR3. This chain links TRBV30 with TRBJ2-5; 13 bases are a match to TRBD2. The J call may not be correct, given that the DNA end is closer to TRBJ2-7. The length of the CDR3 is 20 residues. CDR1 GTSNPN and CDR2 SVGIG come from the germline V gene (reference sequence). CDR3 loop: CAWSAAAGWGLAGITYEQYF. For the CDR3, the DNA is TGTGCCTGGAGTGCCGCTGCAGGGTGGGGACTAGCGGGGATAACCTACGAGCAGTACTTC.

On this clone itself: The sample carries other DNA sequences with the same CDR3. The rearrangement uses TRBV28 and TRBJ2-2; 11 nucleotides align to TRBD1. Germline V gene data show CDR1 as MDHEN and CDR2 as SYDVKM. This CDR3 region has 15 residues. The J segment lost 8 bases and the V segment lost 6 bases, leaving 8 bases of the junction unmatched. CDR3 sequence: CASRSRDRGTGELFF. CDR3 bases: TGTGCCAGCAGAAGCCGGGACAGGGGGACTGGGGAGCTGTTTTTT.

This chain joins TRBV7-3 and TRBJ2-2; the D is unclear. Germline V gene sequence: CDR1 SGHTA, CDR2 FQGTGA. This CDR3 region has 12 residues. Trimming took 3 bases from V and 6 from J, leaving 5 bases between them. CDR3 residues: CASSFRPGELFF. The DNA of the CDR3 is TGTGCCAGCAGCTTTCGTCCCGGGGAGCTGTTTTTT.

In this sample, this clone turned up many times. This chain joins TRBV27 and TRBJ2-7, with D perhaps being TRBD1 or TRBD2 (5 bases each). The CDR3 loop spans 15 amino acids. Trimming removed 0 bases from V and 2 bases from J, with 11 bases in between. Germline CDR1 reads MNHEY; CDR2 reads SMNVEV (reference sequence). The DNA of the CDR3 is TGTGCCAGCAGTTTATCTGAGAGGGGCCCCTACGAGCAGTACTTC. Translated, it gives CASSLSERGPYEQYF.

On this clone itself: A far larger clone is just one base off, so this is likely a read error. The CDR3 bases are TGTGCCAGCAGTAGTGGACAGGGGGCTACCTACGAGCAGTACTTC. Amino acids: CASSSGQGATYEQYF. J is TRBJ2-7 and V is TRBV5-4; TRBD1 aligns across 11 bases. This CDR3 spans 15 amino acids. V was clipped by 5 bases and J by 2 bases; unmatched bases: 6. Germline-derived CDR1 and CDR2 are SGHNT and YYREEE (reference sequence).

Concerning this clone itself: Other DNA sequences in this sample translate to the same CDR3. The rearrangement uses TRBV18 and TRBJ1-1, with TRBD1 as a possible D gene (6 bases). Germline V gives CDR1 KGHSH, CDR2 LQKENI. The V and J ends lost 5 bases and 1 base respectively, with 8 bases between them. There are 13 residues in the CDR3. As DNA, the CDR3 is TGTGCCAGCTCAAGGGACAAGAACACTGAAGCTTTCTTT. Its translation is CASSRDKNTEAFF.

The CDR3 DNA follows: TGTGCCAGCAGCACCCAGACAGGGTCCGGGGAGCTGTTTTTT. Its translation: CASSTQTGSGELFF. The gene calls are TRBV7-7 and TRBJ2-2; 7 bases agree with TRBD1. The CDR3 is 14 residues long. Germline CDR1 reads SSHAT; CDR2 reads FNYEAQ (reference sequence). V trimming: 5 bases; J trimming: 6 bases; junction bases outside the gene matches: 6.

The chain carries TRBV6-1 and TRBJ2-3; the match to TRBD2 covers 7 bases. The CDR3 is made up of 15 amino acids. Trimming took 2 bases from V and 4 from J; bases not matched to a gene: 6. The germline CDR1 and CDR2 sequences are MNHNS and SASEGT. The CDR3 is CASSELAESADTQYF. In nucleotides, the CDR3 is TGTGCCAGCAGTGAACTAGCGGAGTCGGCAGATACGCAGTATTTT.